This T cell receptor beta chain was sequenced for a study of monozygotic twins with inflammatory bowel disease. Following a re-call of the 5' RACE reads, TCRdb has one entry per CDR3 protein and lacks DNA. Its table lists about 300,000 distinct CDR3 sequences. The CDR3 has 15 amino acids. Germline loops: CDR1 SGHRS, CDR2 YFSETQ. J is TRBJ2-1 and V is TRBV5-1; TCRdb reports TRBD1, a call that lacks DNA to check it against. Sequenced: blood. This TCR came from a human donor with ulcerative colitis or Crohn's disease, or a healthy co-twin of an affected twin (not recorded which). This CDR3 reads CASSSGTGFVDEQFF.